This is a list of T cell receptor beta chains from one sample in a study of T cell responses to AZD1222 COVID-19 vaccine. Only in-frame clones appear in the TCRdb table, and some are missing; sequencing was by immunoSEQ multiplex PCR. The profile shows about 110,000 clones, about nine tenths of them singletons. Sequencing was performed on peripheral blood, taken on day 0 of AZD1222 vaccination. These TCRs come from an adult in good health. CDR3s include the opening cysteine and the closing phenylalanine or tryptophan. A D gene is named only where the DNA matches it firmly. A clone size is listed for some rows: how often the clone was seen (once, few, many), or a class if it is expanded.

NA | 14 | TRBJ2-1 | TRBV19 | once | CASSIEIAVNEQFF | TGTGCCAGTAGTATAGAAATAGCGGTGAATGAGCAGTTCTTC
TRBD1 | 16 | TRBJ1-2 | TRBV5-8 | NA | CASSLSGDRPNYGYTF | TGTGCCAGCAGCCTAAGTGGGGACAGACCTAACTATGGCTACACCTTC
NA | 13 | TRBJ2-5 | TRBV18 | NA | CASSPGRKETQYF | TGTGCCAGCTCACCTGGACGAAAAGAGACCCAGTACTTC
TRBD2 | 14 | TRBJ2-1 | TRBV6-6 | NA | CASSYPGLVDEQFF | TGTGCCAGCAGTTACCCGGGACTAGTCGATGAGCAGTTCTTC
NA | 15 | TRBJ2-7 | TRBV28 | NA | CASNPARGFSYEQYF | TGTGCCAGCAACCCCGCACGCGGGTTCTCCTACGAGCAGTACTTC
NA | 15 | TRBJ2-2 | TRBV10-3 | NA | CAISEPPTNTGELFF | TGTGCCATCAGTGAGCCCCCAACGAACACCGGGGAGCTGTTTTTT
TRBD1 | 13 | TRBJ1-2 | TRBV6-6 | once | CASTVQGALGYTF | TGTGCCAGCACAGTACAGGGGGCGCTTGGCTACACCTTC
TRBD1 | 16 | TRBJ1-4 | TRBV30 | NA | CAWSSQGAGTNEKLFF | TGTGCCTGGAGTAGTCAGGGGGCAGGAACTAATGAAAAACTGTTTTTT
TRBD1 | 13 | TRBJ1-4 | TRBV9 | once | CASGGDRVGKLFF | TGTGCCAGCGGGGGGGACAGGGTCGGAAAACTGTTTTTT
NA | 19 | TRBJ2-5 | TRBV5-1 | NA | CASSVGPNRVAVAKETQYF | TGCGCCAGCAGCGTGGGACCTAACAGGGTAGCAGTCGCCAAAGAGACCCAGTACTTC
NA | 16 | TRBJ2-3 | TRBV5-1 | once | CASSLAAQLSTDTQYF | TGCGCCAGCAGCTTGGCGGCGCAACTAAGCACAGATACGCAGTATTTT
NA | 14 | TRBJ1-3 | TRBV7-9 | once | CASSLVGPGNTIYF | TGTGCCAGCAGCTTAGTAGGGCCCGGAAACACCATATATTTT
TRBD1 | 14 | TRBJ1-2 | TRBV9 | NA | CASTRTGGNYGYTF | TGTGCCAGCACCAGGACAGGGGGAAACTATGGCTACACCTTC
TRBD2 | 17 | TRBJ2-2 | TRBV7-2 | NA | CASNPAVTSGSSGELFF | TGTGCCAGCAACCCTGCGGTAACTAGCGGGAGTTCCGGGGAGCTGTTTTTT
NA | 13 | TRBJ2-3 | TRBV7-9 | NA | CASSVAGVYTQYF | TGTGCCAGCAGCGTGGCAGGGGTGTATACGCAGTATTTT
NA | 10 | TRBJ1-5 | TRBV3-1/TRBV3-2 | NA | CASIGQPQHF | TGTGCCAGCATTGGCCAGCCCCAGCATTTT
TRBD2 | 14 | TRBJ2-7 | TRBV4-2 | NA | CASRSLANPHEQYF | TGTGCCAGCCGTTCACTAGCGAATCCCCACGAGCAGTACTTC
TRBD1 | 12 | TRBJ1-2 | TRBV5-1 | NA | CASSNGQAAGTF | TGCGCCAGCAGTAACGGACAGGCCGCGGGCACCTTC
NA | 12 | TRBJ1-2 | TRBV2 | NA | CASSQDELGYTF | TGTGCCAGCAGTCAGGACGAGTTGGGCTACACCTTC
NA | 15 | TRBJ1-5 | TRBV7-8 | NA | CASSLLRFRNQPQHF | TGTGCCAGCAGCTTACTTCGGTTTCGCAATCAGCCCCAGCATTTT
NA | 15 | TRBJ2-1 | TRBV5-6 | NA | CASRPRRGAGNEQFF | TGTGCCAGCAGACCCAGGAGGGGGGCGGGTAATGAGCAGTTCTTC
NA | 15 | TRBJ2-7 | TRBV7-3 | few | CASSLNGGRLYEQYF | TGTGCCAGCAGCTTAAATGGGGGCAGACTCTACGAGCAGTACTTC
TRBD1 | 13 | TRBJ1-1 | TRBV25-1 | NA | CASSARRGTEAFF | TGTGCCAGCAGTGCGCGCAGGGGGACTGAAGCTTTCTTT